The 17 T cell receptor beta chains reported below all come from one sample, sequenced in a study of blood T cell repertoires in COVID-19. The data were produced by immunoSEQ multiplex PCR, yet TCRdb's version contains in-frame clones alone and is incomplete. Of 150,000 or so clones in the sample, roughly 93% were seen once. The sample consisted of peripheral blood. Receptor source: a man younger than 30 with acute or convalescent COVID-19.

This chain links TRBV2 with TRBJ1-4; 9 bases are a match to TRBD1. This CDR3 has 15 residues. The J segment lost 7 bases and the V segment lost 4 bases, leaving 7 bases of the junction unmatched. Germline V gene sequence: CDR1 SNHLY, CDR2 FYNNEI. This CDR3 reads CASSGNRGRGEKLFF. The CDR3, as DNA: TGTGCCAGCAGTGGGAACAGGGGGCGAGGTGAAAAACTGTTTTTT.

This chain uses TRBV27 with TRBJ1-5; no clear D gene. Trimming stripped 0 bases from V and 3 bases from J, with 12 bases between. This CDR3 has 16 residues. In germline, CDR1 is MNHEY, CDR2 SMNVEV (reference sequence). CDR3 sequence (DNA): TGTGCCAGCAGTTTATCGAAGCCGTTGGTCAATCAGCCCCAGCATTTT. Protein: CASSLSKPLVNQPQHF.

The chain joins TRBV18 to TRBJ2-1; D possibly corresponds to TRBD2 (5 bases). The CDR3 consists of 13 residues. Trimming cost V 6 bases and J 6 bases, with 12 bases left between them. Germline CDR1 and CDR2: KGHSH and LQKENI. CDR3: CASSSNGLNEQFF. CDR3 in DNA: TGTGCCAGCTCTTCTAACGGACTCAATGAGCAGTTCTTC.

The chain links TRBV27 to TRBJ1-5; the match to TRBD1 covers 9 bases. V shed 5 bases and J 2 bases; nucleotides not matched to a gene: 7. Germline assignment: CDR1 MNHEY and CDR2 SMNVEV (reference sequence). This CDR3 region has 16 residues. The CDR3 nucleotides read TGTGCCAGCAGTCCTTGGGACAGGGAAGGCAATCAGCCCCAGCATTTT. Protein: CASSPWDREGNQPQHF.

The rearrangement joins TRBV19 to TRBJ1-1, with 8 bases that match TRBD1. From germline, CDR1 is LNHDA and CDR2 SQIVND (reference sequence). The trim removed 6 bases at V and 3 bases at J, leaving 21 bases unmatched. The CDR3 covers 19 residues. The CDR3 nucleotides are TGTGCCAGTAGGAATTTTTTGGACAGGGATGGGTCCCGCTACACTGAAGCTTTCTTT. It specifies CASRNFLDRDGSRYTEAFF.

V and J are TRBV6-5 and TRBJ1-5, with a tentative D call TRBD1 (6 bases). Per germline, CDR1 MNHEY and CDR2 SVGAGI. Trimming removed 8 bases from V and 4 bases from J, with 12 bases in between. CDR3 size: 13 residues. CDR3 sequence (DNA): TGTGCCAGCGGAGGACAGATGAATCAGCCCCAGCATTTT. It encodes CASGGQMNQPQHF.

The chain carries TRBV4-1 and TRBJ2-7, with D perhaps matching TRBD2 (6 bases). The germline V and J ends were trimmed by 1 base and 2 bases, with 12 bases remaining between them. This CDR3 is built from 15 residues. The germline V gene encodes CDR1 MGHRA and CDR2 YSYEKL. The CDR3 nucleotides are TGCGCCAGCAGCCAAGTGGAGGGGCTGGCCTACGAGCAGTACTTC. Amino acid sequence: CASSQVEGLAYEQYF.

V gene TRBV30 combines with J gene TRBJ1-1; 8 bases are shared with TRBD1. V trimming: 2 bases; J trimming: 6 bases; junction bases outside the gene matches: 14. Germline V CDR1 and CDR2: GTSNPN, SVGIG (reference sequence). The CDR3 is 16 residues long. The CDR3 nucleotides read TGTGCCTGGAGTACTCTCCTCATAACAGGGGGGGCTGAAGCTTTCTTT. Amino acids: CAWSTLLITGGAEAFF.

This chain joins TRBV6-5 and TRBJ2-7, with 7 bases lining up with TRBD1. V trimming: 6 bases; J trimming: 0 bases; junction bases outside the gene matches: 5. Germline V gene lookup returns CDR1 MNHEY and CDR2 SVGAGI. The CDR3 is 14 amino acids. The CDR3 nucleotides are TGTGCCAGCAGATCACAGGGGCCCTCCTACGAGCAGTACTTC. Its translation is CASRSQGPSYEQYF.

The J gene is TRBJ2-1, the V gene TRBV19, with D possibly matching TRBD1 (5 bases). Germline loops: CDR1 LNHDA, CDR2 SQIVND (reference sequence). The V end lost 3 bases, the J end lost 2 bases, and 14 bases lay between the germline ends. There are 16 residues in the CDR3. The CDR3 loop is CASSIRGTPTYNEQFF. The CDR3 DNA follows: TGTGCCAGTAGTATTAGGGGAACACCGACCTACAATGAGCAGTTCTTC. Drawing the rest from reference TRBV19 and TRBJ2-1, the complete variable domain is DGGITQSPKYLFRKEGQNVTLSCEQNLNHDAMYWYRQDPGQGLRLIYYSQIVNDFQKGDIAEGYSVSREKKESFPLTVTSAQKNPTAFYLCASSIRGTPTYNEQFFGPGTRLTVL.

This chain joins TRBV29-1 and TRBJ1-3; weak D call: TRBD1 (6 bases). This CDR3 is 18 amino acids long. Looked up from germline, CDR1 is SQVTM and CDR2 is ANQGSEA. V shed 6 bases and J shed 0 bases, with 24 bases lying between them. The CDR3 DNA follows: TGCAGCGTAATCGATAATATACAGGGTGTCGGCTCTGGAAACACCATATATTTT. It yields the protein CSVIDNIQGVGSGNTIYF.

This clone was observed a single time. The CDR3 spells CASSLLTGGNQPQHF. CDR3 coding DNA: TGTGCCAGCAGTTTATTGACAGGTGGCAATCAGCCCCAGCATTTT. The genes are TRBV28 and TRBJ1-5; tentative D call: TRBD1 (6 bases). The germline V and J ends were trimmed by 1 base and 2 bases, with 9 bases remaining between them. The CDR3 loop spans 15 amino acids. Germline lookup yields CDR1 MDHEN and CDR2 SYDVKM.

This clone has more than one count but fewer than ten. The CDR3 sequence: CAWGRGLSGSEKLFF. The CDR3 DNA follows: TGTGCCTGGGGGAGAGGATTATCCGGGTCTGAAAAACTGTTTTTT. The gene calls are TRBV30 and TRBJ1-4; D unclear. Germline-derived CDR1 and CDR2 are GTSNPN and SVGIG (reference sequence). Trimming cost V 5 bases and J 7 bases, with 20 bases left between them. The CDR3 runs to 15 residues. The full variable domain, in which reference TRBV30 and TRBJ1-4 provide the parts outside the CDR3, is SQTIHQWPATLVQPVGSPLSLECTVEGTSNPNLYWYRQAAGRGLQLLFYSVGIGQISSEVPQNLSASRPQDRQFILSSKKLLLSDSGFYLCAWGRGLSGSEKLFFGSGTQLSVL.

The chain combines TRBV3-1 (or the pseudogene TRBV3-2) with TRBJ1-1; 8 bases are a match to TRBD1. Unmatched junction bases numbered 8, after V lost 4 bases and J lost 1 base. CDR3 size: 16 residues. CDR1 and CDR2 from the germline V gene are LGHDT and YNNKEL (reference sequence). CDR3: CASSPQGAGGNTEAFF. Written as DNA, the CDR3 is TGTGCCAGCAGCCCTCAGGGGGCTGGGGGGAACACTGAAGCTTTCTTT.

The chain recombines TRBV7-7 with TRBJ1-5; D ambiguous. The CDR3 is 15 residues long. The germline V gene has CDR1 SSHAT and CDR2 FNYEAQ (reference sequence). Trimming shortened V by 8 bases and J by 0 bases, and 14 bases separated the two germline ends. CDR3 residues: CASSYREDSNQPQHF. CDR3 DNA sequence: TGTGCCAGCTCCTACCGGGAGGATAGCAATCAGCCCCAGCATTTT.

The chain carries TRBV5-1 and TRBJ2-3; D not certain. The CDR3 is 14 residues long. Germline-derived CDR1 and CDR2 are SGHRS and YFSETQ. V lost 5 bases and J lost 2, with 12 bases in between. The CDR3 is CASSPSSSTDTQYF. The CDR3 DNA sequence: TGCGCCAGCAGTCCGAGTAGTTCCACAGATACGCAGTATTTT.

The chain recombines TRBV5-6 with TRBJ1-5; 8 bases agree with TRBD1. CDR1 is SGHDT, CDR2 YYEEEE, per germline. This CDR3 is 15 amino acids long. The V segment lost 2 bases and the J segment 7 bases; nucleotides outside the gene matches: 8. The CDR3 spells CASSFSGGPWQPQHF. As DNA, the CDR3 is TGTGCCAGCAGCTTTTCAGGGGGCCCCTGGCAGCCCCAGCATTTT. The whole variable domain, remainder taken from reference TRBV5-6 and TRBJ1-5, is DAGVTQSPTHLIKTRGQQVTLRCSPKSGHDTVSWYQQALGQGPQFIFQYYEEEERQRGNFPDRFSGHQFPNYSSELNVNALLLGDSALYLCASSFSGGPWQPQHFGDGTRLSIL.